A selection of T cell receptor beta chains follows, all from one sample in a study of response to subunit inactivated influenza vaccine. TCRdb recomputed calls from the RT-PCR reads with MiXCR, one row per CDR3 protein. The data hold more than 550,000 distinct CDR3 sequences, with 11% observed a single time. These data were likewise used in another study, on T cells expressing NK-cell markers.

The material sequenced was PBMCs from blood, taken on the day of vaccination. Receptor source: a man aged 50-60 years who received an inactivated influenza vaccine. Both conserved end residues are part of each CDR3. The D gene is left open where the match is weak. Clone size appears in some rows only: once, few, many, or a class for an expanded clone.

j_call: TRBJ2-5; d_call: TRBD1; cdr3_length: 16; v_call: TRBV12-3/TRBV12-4; clone_size: few; cdr3_nt: TGTGCCAGCAGCCGAGGGGGACAGGGCCTCCAAGAGACCCAGTACTTC; cdr3_aa: CASSRGGQGLQETQYF
j_call: TRBJ2-3; d_call: -; cdr3_length: 14; v_call: TRBV6-2/TRBV6-3; clone_size: many; cdr3_nt: TGTGCCAGCAGTCGACCATCCGGCCAGTGGACGCAGTATTTT; cdr3_aa: CASSRPSGQWTQYF
j_call: TRBJ1-1; d_call: -; cdr3_length: 15; v_call: TRBV4-3; clone_size: few; cdr3_nt: TGCGCCAGCAGCCGAGCGATAGGGGGGAACACTGAAGCTTTCTTT; cdr3_aa: CASSRAIGGNTEAFF
j_call: TRBJ2-1; d_call: TRBD2; cdr3_length: 15; v_call: TRBV20-1; clone_size: -; cdr3_nt: TGCAGTGCTAGAGATCAAGGCGGGAGAAGAGGAGTGCGCCTCTTC; cdr3_aa: CSARDQGGRRGVRLF
j_call: TRBJ2-3; d_call: -; cdr3_length: 15; v_call: TRBV4-2; clone_size: many; cdr3_nt: TGTGCCAGCAGCTATGGACTGACTAGCACAGATACGCAGTATTTT; cdr3_aa: CASSYGLTSTDTQYF
j_call: TRBJ1-1; d_call: TRBD1; cdr3_length: 15; v_call: TRBV2; clone_size: -; cdr3_nt: TGTGCCATCACAACCCGACAAGGGGGCACCACTGAAGCTTTCTTT; cdr3_aa: CAITTRQGGTTEAFF
j_call: TRBJ1-5; d_call: -; cdr3_length: 13; v_call: TRBV12-3/TRBV12-4; clone_size: few; cdr3_nt: TGTGCCAGCAGGGGGGGGTCCAATCAGCCCCAGCATTTT; cdr3_aa: CASRGGSNQPQHF
j_call: TRBJ1-2; d_call: -; cdr3_length: 14; v_call: TRBV7-9; clone_size: few; cdr3_nt: TGTGCCAGTGGGGGGGTCCTAACTAACTATGGCTACACCTTC; cdr3_aa: CASGGVLTNYGYTF
j_call: TRBJ2-3; d_call: -; cdr3_length: 14; v_call: TRBV29-1; clone_size: few; cdr3_nt: TGCAGCGTGGATGGGACTTCAGGAGGGGATACGCAGTATTTT; cdr3_aa: CSVDGTSGGDTQYF
j_call: TRBJ2-1; d_call: TRBD2; cdr3_length: 15; v_call: TRBV6-1; clone_size: few; cdr3_nt: TGTGCCAGCAGGCAGACTAGCGGGAGGGCCGGCGAGCAGTTCTTC; cdr3_aa: CASRQTSGRAGEQFF
j_call: TRBJ1-1; d_call: -; cdr3_length: 15; v_call: TRBV9; clone_size: -; cdr3_nt: TGTGCCAGCAGCGTAGATTCTGGGAAGGGAACTGAAGCTTTCTTT; cdr3_aa: CASSVDSGKGTEAFF
j_call: TRBJ2-1; d_call: TRBD2; cdr3_length: 17; v_call: TRBV11-2; clone_size: few; cdr3_nt: TGTGCCAGCAGCTTAGAGAGACTAGCGGGAGTTGTGAATGAGCAGTTCTTC; cdr3_aa: CASSLERLAGVVNEQFF
j_call: TRBJ2-1; d_call: TRBD2; cdr3_length: 17; v_call: TRBV20-1; clone_size: many; cdr3_nt: TGCAGTGCTAGAAGAACTAGCGGGGGGGCTGGCTACAATGAGCAGTTCTTC; cdr3_aa: CSARRTSGGAGYNEQFF
j_call: TRBJ2-5; d_call: -; cdr3_length: 15; v_call: TRBV11-2; clone_size: -; cdr3_nt: TGTGCCAGCAGCTCCGGGGCAGGAGTACAAGAGACCCAGTACTTC; cdr3_aa: CASSSGAGVQETQYF
j_call: TRBJ2-2; d_call: TRBD1; cdr3_length: 14; v_call: TRBV2; clone_size: -; cdr3_nt: TGTGCCAGCGAGGACAGGGCGGGCACCGGGGAGCTGTTTTTT; cdr3_aa: CASEDRAGTGELFF
j_call: TRBJ2-1; d_call: -; cdr3_length: 15; v_call: TRBV7-2; clone_size: few; cdr3_nt: TGTGCCAGCAGTCGACAGGGAGGGTGGGGAAATGAGCAGTTCTTC; cdr3_aa: CASSRQGGWGNEQFF
j_call: TRBJ2-3; d_call: -; cdr3_length: 16; v_call: TRBV20-1; clone_size: -; cdr3_nt: TGCAGTGCTAGAGCCCCGAGAGAGGATAGCACAGATACGCAGTATTTT; cdr3_aa: CSARAPREDSTDTQYF
j_call: TRBJ2-2; d_call: -; cdr3_length: 15; v_call: TRBV4-1; clone_size: -; cdr3_nt: TGCGCCAGCAGCCAACCCGGGCCCAGGAGCGGGGAGCTGTTTTTT; cdr3_aa: CASSQPGPRSGELFF
j_call: TRBJ2-7; d_call: TRBD1; cdr3_length: 15; v_call: TRBV7-9; clone_size: few; cdr3_nt: TGTGCCAGCAGCTTAGGAGGGGGCGCAGCCTACGAGCAGTACTTC; cdr3_aa: CASSLGGGAAYEQYF
j_call: TRBJ2-7; d_call: TRBD1; cdr3_length: 14; v_call: TRBV5-1; clone_size: -; cdr3_nt: TGCGCCAGCAGCCCGGGACAGGGTCTCAACGAGCAGTACTTC; cdr3_aa: CASSPGQGLNEQYF
j_call: TRBJ2-2; d_call: TRBD2; cdr3_length: 15; v_call: TRBV29-1; clone_size: few; cdr3_nt: TGCAGCGTTGGTAGCGGGAGGCCGAACACCGGGGAGCTGTTTTTT; cdr3_aa: CSVGSGRPNTGELFF
j_call: TRBJ1-6; d_call: -; cdr3_length: 14; v_call: TRBV18; clone_size: many; cdr3_nt: TGTGCCAGCTCACCTACGTTCGGCAATTCACCCCTCCACTTT; cdr3_aa: CASSPTFGNSPLHF
j_call: TRBJ2-7; d_call: TRBD1; cdr3_length: 16; v_call: TRBV27; clone_size: many; cdr3_nt: TGTGCCAGCAGTTTACTAATGGACAGGGGGCCCTACGAGCAGTACTTC; cdr3_aa: CASSLLMDRGPYEQYF
j_call: TRBJ2-2; d_call: TRBD1; cdr3_length: 16; v_call: TRBV7-2; clone_size: -; cdr3_nt: TGTGCCAGCAGCTTAGAGAGGGGGACAGGCACCGGGGAGCTGTTTTTT; cdr3_aa: CASSLERGTGTGELFF
j_call: TRBJ2-5; d_call: TRBD2; cdr3_length: 19; v_call: TRBV15; clone_size: -; cdr3_nt: TGTGCCACCAGCAGATACCCGGGACTAGCGGGGGGTAACCAAGAGACCCAGTACTTC; cdr3_aa: CATSRYPGLAGGNQETQYF
j_call: TRBJ2-5; d_call: TRBD1; cdr3_length: 14; v_call: TRBV5-1; clone_size: -; cdr3_nt: TGCGCCAGCAGCGTCGAAGGGGGCCGGGAGACCCAGTACTTC; cdr3_aa: CASSVEGGRETQYF
j_call: TRBJ1-6; d_call: -; cdr3_length: 15; v_call: TRBV20-1; clone_size: few; cdr3_nt: TGCAGTGCTAGTTTATCCACCCGTGGTAATTCACCCCTCCACTTT; cdr3_aa: CSASLSTRGNSPLHF
j_call: TRBJ2-5; d_call: -; cdr3_length: 13; v_call: TRBV5-1; clone_size: -; cdr3_nt: TGCGCCAGCAGCCCCAAACCCAGAGAGACCCAGTACTTC; cdr3_aa: CASSPKPRETQYF
j_call: TRBJ2-7; d_call: -; cdr3_length: 12; v_call: TRBV29-1; clone_size: many; cdr3_nt: TGCAGCGTTGATCAGGGCCGGGATGAGCAGTACTTC; cdr3_aa: CSVDQGRDEQYF
j_call: TRBJ1-2; d_call: -; cdr3_length: 15; v_call: TRBV4-2; clone_size: -; cdr3_nt: TGTGCCAGCAGCCAAGACCTATTAGCTAACTATGGCTACACCTTC; cdr3_aa: CASSQDLLANYGYTF
j_call: TRBJ2-2; d_call: TRBD2; cdr3_length: 16; v_call: TRBV12-5; clone_size: few; cdr3_nt: TGTGCTAGTGGTTTGGACGGGGGGAGTGGAACCGGGGAGCTGTTTTTT; cdr3_aa: CASGLDGGSGTGELFF
j_call: TRBJ2-3; d_call: -; cdr3_length: 11; v_call: TRBV10-3; clone_size: many; cdr3_nt: TGTGCCATCGGGGGTTTGGGTGCGCAGTATTTT; cdr3_aa: CAIGGLGAQYF
j_call: TRBJ2-1; d_call: -; cdr3_length: 13; v_call: TRBV5-5; clone_size: -; cdr3_nt: TGTGCCAGCAGCGCCGGCCCCAACAATGAGCAGTTCTTC; cdr3_aa: CASSAGPNNEQFF
j_call: TRBJ2-3; d_call: TRBD2; cdr3_length: 18; v_call: TRBV11-2; clone_size: -; cdr3_nt: TGTGCCAGCAGCTTATGGGGGGGCGGAGCGGGAGACAGAGATACGCAGTATTTT; cdr3_aa: CASSLWGGGAGDRDTQYF
j_call: TRBJ2-3; d_call: -; cdr3_length: 14; v_call: TRBV4-2; clone_size: few; cdr3_nt: TGTGCCAGCAGCCTCGGAGGGGATAGGGATACGCAGTATTTT; cdr3_aa: CASSLGGDRDTQYF
j_call: TRBJ2-2; d_call: -; cdr3_length: 12; v_call: TRBV6-2/TRBV6-3; clone_size: few; cdr3_nt: TGTGCCAGCAGTTACCGCCCCGGGGAGCTGTTTTTT; cdr3_aa: CASSYRPGELFF
j_call: TRBJ2-3; d_call: TRBD2; cdr3_length: 16; v_call: TRBV3-1; clone_size: few; cdr3_nt: TGTGCCAGCAGCCAAGATTTCCGGGGGGGAGGAGATACGCAGTATTTT; cdr3_aa: CASSQDFRGGGDTQYF
j_call: TRBJ2-1; d_call: TRBD2; cdr3_length: 14; v_call: TRBV7-2; clone_size: few; cdr3_nt: TGTGCCAGCAGCCGACGTAGCGGGAAGGATGAGCAGTTCTTC; cdr3_aa: CASSRRSGKDEQFF
j_call: TRBJ2-3; d_call: -; cdr3_length: 13; v_call: TRBV7-2; clone_size: -; cdr3_nt: TGTGCCAGCAGCTTAGGCCCGCGTAAGACGCAGTATTTT; cdr3_aa: CASSLGPRKTQYF
j_call: TRBJ2-5; d_call: -; cdr3_length: 16; v_call: TRBV3-1; clone_size: few; cdr3_nt: TGTGCCAGCAGCCAAGAGTTGGTGGGGGGGCGAGAGACCCAGTACTTC; cdr3_aa: CASSQELVGGRETQYF
j_call: TRBJ2-1; d_call: TRBD2; cdr3_length: 16; v_call: TRBV4-3; clone_size: -; cdr3_nt: TGCGCCAGCAGCCCTTTAGCGGGAGGAGTCGACAATGAGCAGTTCTTC; cdr3_aa: CASSPLAGGVDNEQFF
j_call: TRBJ2-2; d_call: -; cdr3_length: 15; v_call: TRBV7-2; clone_size: -; cdr3_nt: TGTGCCAGCAGCTTAGGTAGAACGGGACCCGGGGAGCTGTTTTTT; cdr3_aa: CASSLGRTGPGELFF
j_call: TRBJ1-5; d_call: TRBD1; cdr3_length: 15; v_call: TRBV5-5; clone_size: -; cdr3_nt: TGTGCCAGCAGCTTAAGGACAGGGAGAAATCAGCCCCAGCATTTT; cdr3_aa: CASSLRTGRNQPQHF
j_call: TRBJ1-1; d_call: TRBD1; cdr3_length: 13; v_call: TRBV5-1; clone_size: -; cdr3_nt: TGCGCCAGCAGCTGGACGGACAGGGCTGAAGCTTTCTTT; cdr3_aa: CASSWTDRAEAFF
j_call: TRBJ2-5; d_call: -; cdr3_length: 9; v_call: TRBV29-1; clone_size: few; cdr3_nt: TGCAGCGTTCCGGAACAGGGCGGCTTC; cdr3_aa: CSVPEQGGF